Listed here is a single T cell receptor (beta chain). Its antigen is unidentified. This entry comes from a study of beta chain features in type 1 diabetes. Study summary: Patient and healthy donor groups were alike in age, gender and cell yields. Study-wide results and limits: Type 1 diabetes patients had TCRB CDR3s that were shorter (moderately but significantly so) in all four CD4+ subsets.

Sorting with CD45RO/CCR7/CD25/CD127/CD95/CD27 yielded naive, central memory, regulatory and stem-like memory CD4+ cells. The authors reverse transcribed all of the isolated RNA, so sequencing captured expressed TCRB transcripts. Libraries were prepared by immunoSEQ multiplex PCR; TCRdb keeps only in-frame clonotypes and omits some of them. The data hold about 220,000 clones, with roughly 10% observed a single time. The sequenced sample consisted of central memory CD4+ T cells from blood. The receptor's source is a young man in good health.

CDR3 sequence: CASSVGAGFYNEQFF. The CDR3 coding sequence is TGTGCCAGCAGCGTAGGAGCGGGATTCTACAATGAGCAGTTCTTC. V usage is TRBV9 and J usage is TRBJ2-1, with 7 bases lining up with TRBD2. The CDR3 contains 15 residues. Germline values: CDR1 SGDLS, CDR2 YYNGEE. J lost 3 bases, V lost 0 bases, and 3 bases had no gene match.